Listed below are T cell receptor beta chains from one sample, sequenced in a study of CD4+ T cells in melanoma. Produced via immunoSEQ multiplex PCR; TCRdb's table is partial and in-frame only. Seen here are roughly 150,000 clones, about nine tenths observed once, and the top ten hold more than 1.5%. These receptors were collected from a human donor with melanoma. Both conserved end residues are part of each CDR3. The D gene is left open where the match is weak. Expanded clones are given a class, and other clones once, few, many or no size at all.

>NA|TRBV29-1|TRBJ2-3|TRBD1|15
CSTLGRQGYSDTQYF
TGCAGCACTCTCGGCCGACAGGGTTATTCAGATACGCAGTATTTT
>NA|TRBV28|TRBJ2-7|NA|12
CASSLGVYEQYF
TGTGCCAGCAGTTTAGGGGTCTACGAGCAGTACTTC
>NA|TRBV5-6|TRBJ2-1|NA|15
CASSLVREYVDEQFF
TGTGCCAGCAGCTTGGTCCGGGAGTATGTCGATGAGCAGTTCTTC
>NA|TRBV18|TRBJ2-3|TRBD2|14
CASSPFQREDTQYF
TGTGCCAGCTCACCATTCCAGCGGGAGGATACGCAGTATTTT
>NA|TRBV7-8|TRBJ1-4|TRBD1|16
CASSPTPGQLNEKLFF
TGTGCCAGCAGCCCCACCCCGGGACAGCTGAATGAAAAACTGTTTTTT
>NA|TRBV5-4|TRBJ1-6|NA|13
CASSPRTNSPLHF
TGTGCCAGCAGCCCCCGCACGAATTCACCCCTCCACTTT
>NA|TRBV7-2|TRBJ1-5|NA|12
CASEAFNQPQHF
TGTGCCAGCGAGGCCTTCAACCAGCCCCAGCATTTT
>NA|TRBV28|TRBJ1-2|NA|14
CASNEGRGGYGYTF
TGTGCCAGCAACGAGGGGCGAGGAGGCTATGGCTACACCTTC
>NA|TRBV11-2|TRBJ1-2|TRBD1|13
CASSLGQLDGYTF
TGTGCCAGCAGCTTGGGACAGTTAGATGGCTACACCTTC
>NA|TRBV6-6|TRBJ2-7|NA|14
CASSNRQKDYEQYF
TGTGCCAGCAGTAACCGACAGAAGGACTACGAGCAGTACTTC
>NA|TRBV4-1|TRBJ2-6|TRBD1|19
CASSPTSGTVSSGANVLTF
TGCGCCAGCAGCCCAACCTCCGGGACAGTCTCCTCTGGGGCCAACGTCCTGACTTTC
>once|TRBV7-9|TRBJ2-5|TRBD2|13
CASSFSAGGTQYF
TGTGCCAGCAGTTTCAGCGCGGGGGGGACCCAGTACTTC
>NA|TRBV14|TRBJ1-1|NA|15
CASSQTPGPNTEAFF
TGTGCCAGCAGCCAAACCCCGGGACCGAACACTGAAGCTTTCTTT
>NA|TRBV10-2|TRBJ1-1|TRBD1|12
CASGQANTEAFF
TGCGCCAGCGGACAGGCGAACACTGAAGCTTTCTTT
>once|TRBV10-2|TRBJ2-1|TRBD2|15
CASSEASGGYNEQFF
TGCGCCAGCAGTGAAGCGAGCGGGGGATACAATGAGCAGTTCTTC
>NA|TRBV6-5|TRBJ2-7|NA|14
CASSTPGLSYEQYF
TGTGCCAGCAGTACCCCAGGCCTTTCCTACGAGCAGTACTTC
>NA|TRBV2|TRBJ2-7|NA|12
CASRRMSYEQYF
TGTGCCAGCAGGAGGATGTCCTACGAGCAGTACTTC
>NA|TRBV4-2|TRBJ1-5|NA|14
CASSQSGVDQPQHF
TGTGCCAGCAGCCAGAGCGGTGTAGATCAGCCCCAGCATTTT
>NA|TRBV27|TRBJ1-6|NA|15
CASSLVGRRNSPLHF
TGTGCCAGCAGTTTGGTAGGGCGGAGAAATTCACCCCTCCACTTT
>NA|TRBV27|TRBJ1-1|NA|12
CASRSVNTEAFF
TGTGCCAGCAGATCCGTGAACACTGAAGCTTTCTTT
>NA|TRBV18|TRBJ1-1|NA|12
CASSPTGTEAFF
TGTGCCAGCTCACCCACCGGCACTGAAGCTTTCTTT
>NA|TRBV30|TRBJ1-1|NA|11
CAWSRSGEAFF
TGTGCCTGGAGTAGATCCGGGGAAGCTTTCTTT
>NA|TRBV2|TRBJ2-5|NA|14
CASSREGVMKTQYF
TGTGCCAGCAGCAGGGAGGGGGTTATGAAGACCCAGTACTTC